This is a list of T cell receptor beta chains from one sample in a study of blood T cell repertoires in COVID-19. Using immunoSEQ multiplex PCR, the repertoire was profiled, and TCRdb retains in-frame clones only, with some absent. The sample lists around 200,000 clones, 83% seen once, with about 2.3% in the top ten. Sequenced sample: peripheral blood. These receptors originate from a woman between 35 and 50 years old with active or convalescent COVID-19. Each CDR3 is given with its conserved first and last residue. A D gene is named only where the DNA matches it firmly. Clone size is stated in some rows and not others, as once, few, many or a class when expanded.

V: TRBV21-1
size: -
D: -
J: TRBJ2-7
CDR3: CASSDGTPPHEQYF
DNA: TGTGCCAGCAGCGACGGGACTCCGCCCCACGAGCAGTACTTC

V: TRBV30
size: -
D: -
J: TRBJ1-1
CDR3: CAWRRRRTEAFF
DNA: TGTGCCTGGAGAAGGAGGAGAACTGAAGCTTTCTTT

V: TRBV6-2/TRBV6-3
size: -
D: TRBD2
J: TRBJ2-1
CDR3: CASSSPGLAYYNEQFF
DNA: TGTGCCAGCAGTTCCCCGGGACTAGCGTACTACAATGAGCAGTTCTTC

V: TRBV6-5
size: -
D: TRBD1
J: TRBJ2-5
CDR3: CASSPGQGRWETQYF
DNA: TGTGCCAGCAGTCCCGGACAGGGACGGTGGGAGACCCAGTACTTC

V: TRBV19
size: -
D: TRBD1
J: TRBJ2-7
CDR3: CASSLTTGGARDEQYF
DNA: TGTGCCAGTAGTCTCACTACAGGGGGCGCAAGGGACGAGCAGTACTTC

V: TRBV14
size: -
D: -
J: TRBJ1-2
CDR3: CASSETAGDGYTF
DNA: TGTGCCAGCAGCGAAACAGCGGGGGATGGCTACACCTTC

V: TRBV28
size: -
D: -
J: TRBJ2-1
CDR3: CASSLLDPRYNEQFF
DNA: TGTGCCAGCAGCCTCCTTGACCCGCGGTACAATGAGCAGTTCTTC

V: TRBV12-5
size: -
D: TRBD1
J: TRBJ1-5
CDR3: CASGRGTGDQPQHF
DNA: TGTGCTAGTGGTCGCGGGACAGGGGATCAGCCCCAGCATTTT

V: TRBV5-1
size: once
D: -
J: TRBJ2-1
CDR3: CASSHSRITNEQFF
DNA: TGCGCCAGCAGCCACTCTAGGATTACTAATGAGCAGTTCTTC

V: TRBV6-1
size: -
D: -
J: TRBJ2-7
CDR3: CASSEGTSMVYEQYF
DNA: TGTGCCAGCAGTGAGGGGACTTCCATGGTCTACGAGCAGTACTTC

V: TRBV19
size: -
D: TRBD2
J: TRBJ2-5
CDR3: CASGPFGTSGRALPETQYF
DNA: TGTGCCAGTGGCCCATTCGGGACTAGCGGGAGAGCCCTACCGGAGACCCAGTACTTC

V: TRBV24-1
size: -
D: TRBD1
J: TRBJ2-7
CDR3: CATSGTGTQYF
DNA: TGTGCCACCAGTGGGACAGGGACGCAGTACTTC

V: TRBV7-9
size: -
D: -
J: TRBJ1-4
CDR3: CASGTRSTNEKLFF
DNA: TGTGCCAGCGGGACTAGGTCAACTAATGAAAAACTGTTTTTT

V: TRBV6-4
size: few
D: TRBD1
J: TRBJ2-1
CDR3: CASSDRQGLGNEQFF
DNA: TGTGCCAGCAGTGACCGACAGGGGTTAGGCAATGAGCAGTTCTTC

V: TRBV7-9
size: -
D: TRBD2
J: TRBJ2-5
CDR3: CASSLTSAPGETQYF
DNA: TGTGCCAGCAGCCTTACTAGCGCCCCTGGGGAGACCCAGTACTTC

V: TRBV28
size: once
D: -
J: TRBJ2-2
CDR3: CASNLAGQNTGELFF
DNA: TGTGCCAGCAACTTGGCCGGACAGAACACCGGGGAGCTGTTTTTT

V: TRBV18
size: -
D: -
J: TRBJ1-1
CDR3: CASSPKDTGEAFF
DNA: TGTGCCAGCTCACCGAAAGATACAGGGGAAGCTTTCTTT

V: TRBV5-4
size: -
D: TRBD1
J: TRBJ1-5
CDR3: CASSAGQGAGQPQHF
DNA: TGTGCCAGCTCCGCTGGGCAGGGGGCGGGTCAGCCCCAGCATTTT

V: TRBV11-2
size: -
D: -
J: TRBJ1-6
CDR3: CASSLASNSPLHF
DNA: TGTGCCAGCAGCTTAGCGTCGAATTCACCCCTCCACTTT

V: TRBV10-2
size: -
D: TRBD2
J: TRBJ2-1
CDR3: CASSERTRNNEQFF
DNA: TGCGCCAGCAGTGAGAGGACTAGAAACAATGAGCAGTTCTTC

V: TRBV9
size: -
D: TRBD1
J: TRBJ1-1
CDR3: CASSARGQGWETEAFF
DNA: TGTGCCAGCAGCGCGAGGGGGCAGGGCTGGGAAACTGAAGCTTTCTTT

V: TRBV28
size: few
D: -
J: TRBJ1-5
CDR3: CASSLIFGNQPQHF
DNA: TGTGCCAGCAGTTTAATATTTGGCAATCAGCCCCAGCATTTT

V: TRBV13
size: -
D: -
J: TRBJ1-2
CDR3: CASSPWGGRDGYTF
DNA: TGTGCCAGCAGCCCCTGGGGGGGTCGAGATGGCTACACCTTC

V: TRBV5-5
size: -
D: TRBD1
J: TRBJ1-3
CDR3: CASSPQGASGNTIYF
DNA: TGTGCCAGCAGCCCCCAGGGGGCCTCTGGAAACACCATATATTTT

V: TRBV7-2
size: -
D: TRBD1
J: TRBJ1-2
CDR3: CASSSGTGSIGYTF
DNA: TGTGCCAGCAGCTCTGGGACAGGATCTATCGGCTACACCTTC

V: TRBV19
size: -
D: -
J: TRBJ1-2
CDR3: CASSRDIWNGYTF
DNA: TGTGCCAGTAGTAGGGACATCTGGAATGGCTACACCTTC